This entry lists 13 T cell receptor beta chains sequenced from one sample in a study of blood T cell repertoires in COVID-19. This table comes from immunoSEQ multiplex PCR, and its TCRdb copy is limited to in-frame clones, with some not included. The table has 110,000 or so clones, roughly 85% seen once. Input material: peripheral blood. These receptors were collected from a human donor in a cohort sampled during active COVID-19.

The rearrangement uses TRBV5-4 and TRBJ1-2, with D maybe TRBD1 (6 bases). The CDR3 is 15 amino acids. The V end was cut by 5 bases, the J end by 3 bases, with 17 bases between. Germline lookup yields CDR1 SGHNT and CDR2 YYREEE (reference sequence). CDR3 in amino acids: CASSPTGLTDYGYTF. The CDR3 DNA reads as TGTGCCAGCAGTCCAACAGGGTTGACGGACTATGGCTACACCTTC. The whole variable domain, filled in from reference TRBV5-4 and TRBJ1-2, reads ETGVTQSPTHLIKTRGQQVTLRCSSQSGHNTVSWYQQALGQGPQFIFQYYREEENGRGNFPPRFSGLQFPNYSSELNVNALELDDSALYLCASSPTGLTDYGYTFGSGTRLTVV.

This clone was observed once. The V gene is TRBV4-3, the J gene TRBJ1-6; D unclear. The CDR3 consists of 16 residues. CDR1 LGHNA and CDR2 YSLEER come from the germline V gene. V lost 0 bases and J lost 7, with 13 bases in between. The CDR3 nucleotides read TGCGCCAGCAGCCAAGAAGCAGGCGGCGGGAATTCACCCCTCCACTTT. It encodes CASSQEAGGGNSPLHF.

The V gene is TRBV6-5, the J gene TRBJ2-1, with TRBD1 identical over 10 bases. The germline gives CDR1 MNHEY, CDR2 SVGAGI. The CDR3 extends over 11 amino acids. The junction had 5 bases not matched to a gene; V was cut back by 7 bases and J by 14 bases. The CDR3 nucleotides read TGTGCCAGCACGACAGGGGGCGCCAAGTTCTTC. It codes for CASTTGGAKFF.

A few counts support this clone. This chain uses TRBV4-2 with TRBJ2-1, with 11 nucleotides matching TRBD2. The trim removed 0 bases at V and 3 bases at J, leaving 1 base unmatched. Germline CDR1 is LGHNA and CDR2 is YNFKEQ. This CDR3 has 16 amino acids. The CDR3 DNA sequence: TGTGCCAGCAGCCAAGAGCTAGCGGGGGGCTACAATGAGCAGTTCTTC. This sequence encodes CASSQELAGGYNEQFF.

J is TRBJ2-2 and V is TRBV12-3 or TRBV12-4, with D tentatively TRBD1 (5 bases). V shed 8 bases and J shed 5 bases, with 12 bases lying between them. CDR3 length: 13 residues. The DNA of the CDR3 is TGTGCCAGCGTCAGGGTGAATACCGGGGAGCTGTTTTTT. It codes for CASVRVNTGELFF.

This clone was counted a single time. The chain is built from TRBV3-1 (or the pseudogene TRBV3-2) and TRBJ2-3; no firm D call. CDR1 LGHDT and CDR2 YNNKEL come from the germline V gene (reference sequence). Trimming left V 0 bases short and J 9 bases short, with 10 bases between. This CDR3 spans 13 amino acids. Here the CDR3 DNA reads TGTGCCAGCAGCCAAGATATAGAACGCACGCAGTATTTT. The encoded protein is CASSQDIERTQYF.

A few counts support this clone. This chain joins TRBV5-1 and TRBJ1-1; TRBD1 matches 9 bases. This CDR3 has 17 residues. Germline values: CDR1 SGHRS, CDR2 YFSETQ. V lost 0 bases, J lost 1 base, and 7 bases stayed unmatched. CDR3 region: CASSLAAGTGQNTEAFF. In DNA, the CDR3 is TGCGCCAGCAGCTTGGCCGCCGGGACAGGGCAGAACACTGAAGCTTTCTTT.

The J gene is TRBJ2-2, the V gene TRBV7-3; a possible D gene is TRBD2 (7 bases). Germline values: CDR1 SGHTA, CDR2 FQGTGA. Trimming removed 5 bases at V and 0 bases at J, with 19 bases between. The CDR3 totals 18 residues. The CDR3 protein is CASSKGARGRPNTGELFF. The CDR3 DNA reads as TGTGCCAGCAGCAAAGGGGCGCGGGGGCGTCCGAACACCGGGGAGCTGTTTTTT.

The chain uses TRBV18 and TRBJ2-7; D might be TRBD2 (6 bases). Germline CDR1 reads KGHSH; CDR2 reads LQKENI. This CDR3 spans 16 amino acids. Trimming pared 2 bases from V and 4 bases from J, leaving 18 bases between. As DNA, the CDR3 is TGTGCCAGCTCACCAGGTGGTTCCCGGGGGTCGTACGAGCAGTACTTC. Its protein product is CASSPGGSRGSYEQYF.

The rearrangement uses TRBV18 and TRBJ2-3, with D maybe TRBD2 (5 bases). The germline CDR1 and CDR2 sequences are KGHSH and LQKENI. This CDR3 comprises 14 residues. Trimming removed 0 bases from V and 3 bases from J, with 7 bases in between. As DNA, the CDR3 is TGTGCCAGCTCACCACCCACTAGGACAGATACGCAGTATTTT. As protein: CASSPPTRTDTQYF.

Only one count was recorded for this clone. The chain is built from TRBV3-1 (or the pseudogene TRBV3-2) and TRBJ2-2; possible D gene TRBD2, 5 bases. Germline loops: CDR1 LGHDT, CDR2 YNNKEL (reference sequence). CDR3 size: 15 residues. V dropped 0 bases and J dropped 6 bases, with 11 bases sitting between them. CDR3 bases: TGTGCCAGCAGCCAAGATACGGGATCCCCCGGGGAGCTGTTTTTT. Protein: CASSQDTGSPGELFF.

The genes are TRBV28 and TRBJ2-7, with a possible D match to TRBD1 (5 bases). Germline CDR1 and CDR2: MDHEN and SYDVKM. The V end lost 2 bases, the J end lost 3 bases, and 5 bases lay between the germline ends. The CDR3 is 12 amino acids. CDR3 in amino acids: CASSLRGYEQYF. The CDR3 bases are TGTGCCAGCAGTTTAAGGGGCTACGAGCAGTACTTC.

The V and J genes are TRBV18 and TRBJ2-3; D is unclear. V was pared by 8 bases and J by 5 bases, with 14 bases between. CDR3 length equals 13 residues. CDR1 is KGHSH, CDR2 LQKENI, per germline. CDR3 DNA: TGTGCCAGCACGCCACACACACAAGATACGCAGTATTTT. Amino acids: CASTPHTQDTQYF.